The 20 T cell receptor beta chains presented below share a single source sample, sequenced in a study of blood T cells in healthy people across ages. The use of a sample-barcoded 5' primer and a J-beta primer mix characterized a second PCR of roughly 6 to 11 cycles. TCRdb itself ran the 5' RACE reads through MiXCR, one entry per CDR3 protein. The table includes approximately 940,000 distinct CDR3 sequences, under 50% detected once. The sample comprised blood. These receptor sequences come from a man under 40 in good health.

The chain links TRBV20-1 to TRBJ2-3, with 10 bases that match TRBD2. J lost 6 bases, V lost 6 bases, and 9 bases had no gene match. The germline CDR1 and CDR2 sequences are DFQATT and SNEGSKA (reference sequence). The CDR3 has 14 residues. CDR3 loop: CSAPSGSGGDTQYF. DNA for the CDR3: TGCAGTGCACCTAGCGGGAGCGGTGGGGATACGCAGTATTTT.

This chain joins TRBV27 and TRBJ1-5; D gene ambiguous. Trimming pared 3 bases from V and 6 bases from J, leaving 18 bases between. CDR3 length equals 16 residues. Per germline, CDR1 MNHEY and CDR2 SMNVEV (reference sequence). The CDR3 region has the DNA TGTGCCAGCAGTTTGCAAGGGTTAGGGTTCGGTCAGCCCCAGCATTTT. It translates to CASSLQGLGFGQPQHF.

This clonotype was detected only a few times. This chain links TRBV20-1 with TRBJ2-6; D gene uncertain. Trimming removed 0 bases from V and 0 bases from J, with 9 bases in between. Germline values: CDR1 DFQATT, CDR2 SNEGSKA (reference sequence). There are 16 residues in the CDR3. This chain's CDR3 is CSARDGRISGANVLTF. The DNA for the CDR3 is TGCAGTGCTAGAGATGGGCGGATCTCTGGGGCCAACGTCCTGACTTTC.

There are many counts of this clonotype. The CDR3 is CASSSPSGGAFYNEQFF. The CDR3 bases are TGTGCCAGCAGCTCCCCTAGCGGGGGGGCGTTCTACAATGAGCAGTTCTTC. V and J are TRBV9 and TRBJ2-1, with TRBD2 identical over 12 bases. The CDR3 contains 17 residues. The junction had 8 bases not matched to a gene; V was cut back by 4 bases and J by 3 bases. CDR1 SGDLS and CDR2 YYNGEE come from the germline V gene.

The V call is TRBV28, the J call TRBJ2-7; the match to TRBD1 covers 8 bases. The CDR3 spans 13 residues. Trimming took 8 bases from V and 3 from J; bases not matched to a gene: 6. The germline V gene encodes CDR1 MDHEN and CDR2 SYDVKM. As DNA, the CDR3 is TGTGCCAGCCCGGACAGGGCCCTCTACGAGCAGTACTTC. The encoded protein is CASPDRALYEQYF.

The V and J genes are TRBV7-2 and TRBJ2-7; 8 nucleotides align to TRBD1. This CDR3 region has 12 residues. From germline, CDR1 is SGHTA and CDR2 FQGNSA. V was clipped by 5 bases and J by 12 bases; unmatched bases: 9. The CDR3 reads CASSQGQGKRYF. CDR3 nucleotides: TGTGCCAGCAGCCAAGGACAGGGTAAGCGGTACTTC.

The chain uses TRBV7-2 and TRBJ1-2; possibly TRBD1 for D (5 bases). The CDR3 totals 17 residues. V lost 0 bases to trimming and J lost 6 bases, with 20 bases between them. The germline CDR1 and CDR2 sequences are SGHTA and FQGNSA. The CDR3 DNA is TGTGCCAGCAGCTTAGCCCCAAAATTCGGGGGATCCCATGGCTACACCTTC. Its translation is CASSLAPKFGGSHGYTF.

This clonotype was observed a handful of times. The chain has TRBV12-3 or TRBV12-4 and TRBJ2-3, with D maybe TRBD1 (6 bases). V was cut by 5 bases and J by 2 bases, with 20 bases left in between. CDR3 length: 17 residues. The CDR3 region is CASSPQGPQTLTDTQYF. CDR3 in DNA: TGTGCCAGCAGTCCTCAGGGGCCCCAAACCCTCACAGATACGCAGTATTTT.

The chain couples TRBV2 to TRBJ2-1, with 8 bases identical to TRBD2. V lost 4 bases, J lost 12 bases, and 8 bases stayed unmatched. This CDR3 region has 13 residues. Per germline, CDR1 SNHLY and CDR2 FYNNEI. CDR3 coding DNA: TGTGCCAGCAGTGGACTAGCGACAGTCGGGCAGTTCTTC. It is translated as CASSGLATVGQFF.

CDR3 sequence reads: CAWEPGQGNSPLHF. The CDR3 DNA is TGTGCCTGGGAACCGGGACAGGGGAATTCACCCCTCCACTTT. The chain joins TRBV30 to TRBJ1-6; 10 bases fit TRBD1. The CDR3 contains 14 residues. Germline assignment: CDR1 GTSNPN and CDR2 SVGIG (reference sequence). J lost 7 bases, V lost 5 bases, and 5 bases had no gene match. The full variable domain, with the rest looked up from reference TRBV30 and TRBJ1-6, is SQTIHQWPATLVQPVGSPLSLECTVEGTSNPNLYWYRQAAGRGLQLLFYSVGIGQISSEVPQNLSASRPQDRQFILSSKKLLLSDSGFYLCAWEPGQGNSPLHFGNGTRLTVT.

This clonotype was counted only a few times. The chain has TRBV6-5 and TRBJ2-1, with D perhaps TRBD1 (6 bases). V was pared by 5 bases and J by 7 bases, with 15 bases between. Germline V gives CDR1 MNHEY, CDR2 SVGAGI. The CDR3 has 14 amino acids. DNA for the CDR3: TGTGCCAGCAGTCAAACCACAGGGTTTAATGAGCAGTTCTTC. Translating gives CASSQTTGFNEQFF.

This clonotype was seen a few times. J is TRBJ2-2 and V is TRBV19; D gene unclear. This CDR3 is 13 amino acids long. Germline-derived CDR1 and CDR2 are LNHDA and SQIVND (reference sequence). Trimming took 6 bases from V and 6 from J, leaving 11 bases between them. The CDR3 is CASSPLGSGELFF. DNA for the CDR3: TGTGCCAGTAGCCCCCTCGGGTCCGGGGAGCTGTTTTTT.

The chain links TRBV2 to TRBJ1-4, with no clear D. The CDR3 covers 13 residues. Germline V gives CDR1 SNHLY, CDR2 FYNNEI. Trimming removed 5 bases from V and 8 bases from J, with 12 bases in between. The CDR3 coding sequence is TGTGCCAGCAGTCCGTCAAGAACCGAAAAACTGTTTTTT. Translated: CASSPSRTEKLFF.

Of note for this clonotype: Its ends do not fully match the called genes, so a read error is possible. J is TRBJ2-4 and V is TRBV11-2; D gene unclear. TRBJ2-5 explains the end of the DNA better; the J call may be wrong. The CDR3 totals 12 residues. Germline values: CDR1 SGHAT, CDR2 FQNNGV. The CDR3 DNA is TGTACCAGCAGCACCTCGAAAGAGACCCAGTACTTC. It translates to CTSSTSKETQYF.

The sample holds a few counts of this clonotype. This chain links TRBV5-1 with TRBJ2-5; 7 bases are shared with TRBD1. Germline loops: CDR1 SGHRS, CDR2 YFSETQ. The CDR3 has 15 residues. With 0 bases clipped from V and 2 bases from J, the junction kept 4 bases outside the gene matches. CDR3 sequence reads: CASSLGTGTQETQYF. The CDR3 region has the DNA TGCGCCAGCAGCTTGGGGACAGGAACTCAAGAGACCCAGTACTTC.

Concerning this clonotype itself: A much larger clone differs by one base, so this may be a read error. This chain uses TRBV4-1 with TRBJ2-6, with 8 bases aligning to TRBD1. Germline V gene data show CDR1 as MGHRA and CDR2 as YSYEKL. J gave up 2 bases and V 0 bases, and 9 bases lay outside the gene matches. CDR3 length: 19 residues. CDR3 protein: CASSQEKGTGRPGANVLTF. DNA for the CDR3: TGCGCCAGCAGCCAAGAAAAGGGGACAGGCCGCCCTGGGGCCAACGTCCTGACTTTC.

This clonotype was observed a handful of times. The chain has TRBV6-1 and TRBJ2-5, with TRBD1 matching 11 bases. Germline V gene lookup returns CDR1 MNHNS and CDR2 SASEGT. The trim removed 4 bases at V and 5 bases at J, leaving 6 bases unmatched. The CDR3 contains 15 residues. The CDR3 DNA reads as TGTGCCAGCAGTGGGGGACAGGGGGTGATGGAGACCCAGTACTTC. Its translation is CASSGGQGVMETQYF.

This clonotype was seen only a few times. The chain combines TRBV3-1 with TRBJ2-7, with a weak D call TRBD2 (6 bases). Germline CDR1 LGHDT, CDR2 YNNKEL (reference sequence). This CDR3 contains 11 residues. V was clipped by 1 base and J by 12 bases, with 10 bases between them. CDR3 loop: CASSQAGTWYF. The CDR3 coding sequence is TGTGCCAGCAGCCAAGCCGGGACTTGGTACTTC.

Turning to this clonotype: Its ends do not fully match the called genes, so a read error is possible. The chain has TRBV11-2 and TRBJ1-1; tentatively, D is TRBD1 (5 bases). The CDR3 runs to 14 residues. Germline V gene lookup returns CDR1 SGHAT and CDR2 FQNNGV. CDR3 sequence: CASGFQGFYTEAFF. For the CDR3, the DNA is TGTGCCAGCGGCTTTCAGGGCTTCTACACTGAAGCTTTCTTT. Full variable domain (remainder filled in from reference TRBV11-2 and TRBJ1-1): EAGVAQSPRYKIIEKRQSVAFWCNPISGHATLYWYQQILGQGPKLLIQFQNNGVVDDSQLPKDRFSAERLKGVDSTLKIQPAKLEDSAVYLCASGFQGFYTEAFFGQGTRLTVV.

This clonotype was observed a few times. The J gene is TRBJ2-7, the V gene TRBV14; D not certain. This CDR3 is 14 amino acids long. V gave up 2 bases and J gave up 2 bases, with 10 bases separating them. CDR1 and CDR2 from the germline V gene are SGHDN and FVKESK. The CDR3 here is CASSQSLLPYEQYF. CDR3 DNA sequence: TGTGCCAGCAGCCAATCGCTACTTCCCTACGAGCAGTACTTC.